The subject of this entry is one T cell receptor beta chain. Antigen unknown. The entry originates in a study of radiotherapy plus CTLA-4 blockade in lung cancer. Study-wide findings and caveats: After treatment with radiotherapy plus ipilimumab, TCR clones that came from the tumor expanded in blood.

Profiling relied on immunoSEQ multiplex PCR, and the TCRdb table lists in-frame clones only, not all of them. The sample carries 95,000 to 150,000 clones, 70% to 90% recorded once. Germline V gene sequence: CDR1 SGHTA, CDR2 FQGNSA. The CDR3 runs 15 residues. Trimming removed 1 base from V and 0 bases from J, with 6 bases in between. Sequenced here: peripheral blood, sampled from a patient treated with radiotherapy plus ipilimumab. The TCR was taken from a human donor with non-small cell lung cancer that progressed on radiotherapy plus ipilimumab. The genes are TRBV7-2 and TRBJ1-4; no definite D call. The CDR3 protein is CASSLEAATNEKLFF. CDR3 in DNA: TGTGCCAGCAGCTTAGAGGCAGCAACTAATGAAAAACTGTTTTTT.